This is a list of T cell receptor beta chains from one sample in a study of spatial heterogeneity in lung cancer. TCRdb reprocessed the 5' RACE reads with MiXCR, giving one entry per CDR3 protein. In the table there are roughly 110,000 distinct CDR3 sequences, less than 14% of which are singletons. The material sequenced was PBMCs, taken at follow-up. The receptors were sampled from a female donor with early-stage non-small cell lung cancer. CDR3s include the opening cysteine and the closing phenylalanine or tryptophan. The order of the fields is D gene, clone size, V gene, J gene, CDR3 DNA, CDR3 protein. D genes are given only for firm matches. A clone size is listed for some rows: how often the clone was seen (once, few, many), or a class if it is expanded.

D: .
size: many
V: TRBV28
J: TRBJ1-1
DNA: TGTGCCAGCAGCCGCAGGGTTAACACTGAAGCTTTCTTT
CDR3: CASSRRVNTEAFF

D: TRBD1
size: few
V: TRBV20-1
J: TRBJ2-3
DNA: TGCAGTGCTAGCAGTTGGGACAGCATCACAGATACGCAGTATTTT
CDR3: CSASSWDSITDTQYF

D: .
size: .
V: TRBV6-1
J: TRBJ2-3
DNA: TGTGCCAGCAGTGAAGGCAGGGTATTCGCAGATACGCAGTATTTT
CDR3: CASSEGRVFADTQYF

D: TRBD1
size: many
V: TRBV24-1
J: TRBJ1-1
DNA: TGTGCCACCAGCCAACCGGGACAGGGGGCTGAAGCTTTCTTT
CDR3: CATSQPGQGAEAFF

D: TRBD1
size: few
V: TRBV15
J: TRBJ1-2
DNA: TGTGCCACCAGCTTAACGGGACAGGGAGACTATGGCTACACCTTC
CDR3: CATSLTGQGDYGYTF

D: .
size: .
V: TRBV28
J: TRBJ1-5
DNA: TGTGCCAGCAGTGACTCTAGCAATCAGCCCCAGCATTTT
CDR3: CASSDSSNQPQHF

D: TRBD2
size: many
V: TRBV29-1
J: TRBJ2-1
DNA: TGCAGCGTTGACGCGGGAGGGCCGAATGAGCAGTTCTTC
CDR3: CSVDAGGPNEQFF

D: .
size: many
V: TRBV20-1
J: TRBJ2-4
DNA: TGCAGTGTCCCGGGCCTAGCCAAAAACATTCAGTACTTC
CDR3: CSVPGLAKNIQYF

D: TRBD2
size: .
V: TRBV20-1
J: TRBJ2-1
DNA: TGCAGTGCTACTGCTAGCGGGAGGAGCTCCTACAATGAGCAGTTCTTC
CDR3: CSATASGRSSYNEQFF

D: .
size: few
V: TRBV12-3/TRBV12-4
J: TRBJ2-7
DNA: TGTGCCAGCAGCCTCGGAGGGTGGTCCTACGAGCAGTACTTC
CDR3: CASSLGGWSYEQYF

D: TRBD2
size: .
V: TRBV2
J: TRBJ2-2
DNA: TGTGCCAGCAGTGACCCGATTAGCGGGCCGAACACCGGGGAGCTGTTTTTT
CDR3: CASSDPISGPNTGELFF

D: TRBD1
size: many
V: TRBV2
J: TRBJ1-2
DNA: TGTGCCAGCAGTTCAAAACAGGGGGCGAATTTACGGAACTATGGCTACACCTTC
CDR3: CASSSKQGANLRNYGYTF

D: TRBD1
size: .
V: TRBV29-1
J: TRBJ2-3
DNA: TGCAGCGTTGAATCTGTAATGGGACAGATAGAAGATACGCAGTATTTT
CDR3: CSVESVMGQIEDTQYF

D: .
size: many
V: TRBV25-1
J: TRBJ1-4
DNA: TGTGCCAGCAGTGTTCCCCAGGGAAACAATGAAAAACTGTTTTTT
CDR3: CASSVPQGNNEKLFF

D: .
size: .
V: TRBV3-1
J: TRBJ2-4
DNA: TGTGCCAGCAGCCAAGAAATCGCGAGGGGCAAAAACATTCAGTACTTC
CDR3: CASSQEIARGKNIQYF

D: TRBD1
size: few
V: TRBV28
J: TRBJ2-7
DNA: TGTGCCAGCAGTTTACAGGGACAGGCCTACGAGCAGTACTTC
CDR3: CASSLQGQAYEQYF

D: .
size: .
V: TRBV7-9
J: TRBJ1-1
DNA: TGTGCCAGCAGCCCCTTCGGGGGGACCACTGAAGCTTTCTTT
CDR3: CASSPFGGTTEAFF

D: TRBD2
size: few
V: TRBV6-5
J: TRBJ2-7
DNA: TGTGCCAGCAGCTCTAGCGGAATATACGAGCAGTACTTC
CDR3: CASSSSGIYEQYF

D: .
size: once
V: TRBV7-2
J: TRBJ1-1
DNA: TGTGCCAACAGCTCAGGTACCGCTGAAGCTTTCTTT
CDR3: CANSSGTAEAFF

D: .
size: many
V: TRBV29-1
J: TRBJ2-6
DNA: TGCAGCGTTGCGAACAGGGCCTCTGGGGCCAACGTCCTGACTTTC
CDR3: CSVANRASGANVLTF

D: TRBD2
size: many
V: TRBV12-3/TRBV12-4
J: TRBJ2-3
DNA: TGTGCCAGCAGTTCGGGGACTAGCGGGAGCGGCACAGATACGCAGTATTTT
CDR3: CASSSGTSGSGTDTQYF

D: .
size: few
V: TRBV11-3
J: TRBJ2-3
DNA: TGTGCCAGCAGCCCATCGGGGAGGTCCCATACGCAGTATTTT
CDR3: CASSPSGRSHTQYF

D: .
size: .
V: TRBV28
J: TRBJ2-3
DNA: TGTGCCAGCATCCTCGGGACGCAAGATACGCAGTATTTT
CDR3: CASILGTQDTQYF

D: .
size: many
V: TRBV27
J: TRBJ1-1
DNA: TGTGCCAGCAGTTTATCCGGGACCGCTCGCGGGAGCACTGAAGCTTTCTTT
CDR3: CASSLSGTARGSTEAFF

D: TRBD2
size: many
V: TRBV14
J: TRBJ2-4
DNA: TGTGCCAGCAGCCAAGCTGAACTAGCGGGAGCGTGGAGAAACATTCAGTACTTC
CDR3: CASSQAELAGAWRNIQYF

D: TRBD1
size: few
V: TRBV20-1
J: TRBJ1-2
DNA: TGCAGTGCTAGGGGACAGGGGGAAGGCTACACCTTC
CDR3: CSARGQGEGYTF

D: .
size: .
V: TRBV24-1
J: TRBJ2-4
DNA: TGTGCCACCAGTGAGGGGACGTTGAGAAACATTCAGTACTTC
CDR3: CATSEGTLRNIQYF

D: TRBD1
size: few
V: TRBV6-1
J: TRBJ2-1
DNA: TGTGCCAGCGGGAGCTTCCGGGACAGTCTCTACAATGAGCAGTTCTTC
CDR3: CASGSFRDSLYNEQFF

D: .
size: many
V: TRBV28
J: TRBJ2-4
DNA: TGTGCCAGCAGTACAGCGGCTGCAGGCAAAAACATTCAGTACTTC
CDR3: CASSTAAAGKNIQYF

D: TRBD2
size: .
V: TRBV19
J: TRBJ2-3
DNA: TGTGCCAGTAGTACCTCCGGACTAGCGAGAAGCACAGATACGCAGTATTTT
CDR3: CASSTSGLARSTDTQYF

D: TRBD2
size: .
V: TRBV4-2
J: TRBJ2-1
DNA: TGTGCCAGCAGCCCGCTAGCGGTGAGCTCCTACAATGAGCAGTTCTTC
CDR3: CASSPLAVSSYNEQFF

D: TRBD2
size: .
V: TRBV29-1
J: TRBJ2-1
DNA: TGCAGCGTTGAAGCGGTAGCGGGAGTGAGTGAGCAGTTCTTC
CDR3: CSVEAVAGVSEQFF

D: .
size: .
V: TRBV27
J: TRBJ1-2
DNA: TGTGCCAGCAGGACGACAGGCGCCGGGGGCTACACCTTC
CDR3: CASRTTGAGGYTF

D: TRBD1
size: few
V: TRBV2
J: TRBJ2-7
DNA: TGTGCCAGCACCGGACAGGGCACCTACGAGCAGTACTTC
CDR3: CASTGQGTYEQYF

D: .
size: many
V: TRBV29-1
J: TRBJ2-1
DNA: TGCAGCGTTGTGTCACCGAATGAGCAGTTCTTC
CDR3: CSVVSPNEQFF

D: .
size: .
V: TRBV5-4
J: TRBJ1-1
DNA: TGTGCCAGCAGCTTAGGGGGAGGCACTGAAGCTTTCTTT
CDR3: CASSLGGGTEAFF

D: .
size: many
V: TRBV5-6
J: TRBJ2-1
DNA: TGTGCCAGCAGCTTAAAGAGGATTGAGCAGTTCTTC
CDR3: CASSLKRIEQFF

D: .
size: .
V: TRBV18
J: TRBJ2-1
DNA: TGTGCCAGCTCACCCACCGGCGGTTCCTACAATGAGCAGTTCTTC
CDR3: CASSPTGGSYNEQFF

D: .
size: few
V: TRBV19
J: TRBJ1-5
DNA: TGTGCCAGTAGTATGGCGAATAGCAATCAGCCCCAGCATTTT
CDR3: CASSMANSNQPQHF

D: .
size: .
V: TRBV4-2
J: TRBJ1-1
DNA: TGTGCCAGCAGCCAAGGTACAATAGTGCCCGAAGCTTTCTTT
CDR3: CASSQGTIVPEAFF

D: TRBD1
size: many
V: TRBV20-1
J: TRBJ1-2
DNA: TGCAGTGCTATGGACAGGGGGCCACATGGCTACACCTTC
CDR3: CSAMDRGPHGYTF

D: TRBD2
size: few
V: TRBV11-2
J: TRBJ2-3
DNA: TGTGCCAGCAGCTTAGATAGCGGGGCAAATACAGATACGCAGTATTTT
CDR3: CASSLDSGANTDTQYF

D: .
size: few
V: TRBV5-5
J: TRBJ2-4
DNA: TGTGCCAGCAGCTTCACCGGGGCCAAAAACATTCAGTACTTC
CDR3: CASSFTGAKNIQYF

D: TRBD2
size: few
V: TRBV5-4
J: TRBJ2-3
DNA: TGTGCCAGCAGCGCTGGGACTAGCATGGATACGCAGTATTTT
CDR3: CASSAGTSMDTQYF

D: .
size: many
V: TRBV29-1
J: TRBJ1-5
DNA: TGCAGCGTCCTATGGACAGATTTTCAGCCCCAGCATTTT
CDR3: CSVLWTDFQPQHF

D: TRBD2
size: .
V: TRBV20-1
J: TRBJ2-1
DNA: TGCAGTGCTAGAGGACTAGCGGGAGCCCGCTACAATGAGCAGTTCTTC
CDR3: CSARGLAGARYNEQFF

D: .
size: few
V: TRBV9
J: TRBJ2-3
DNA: TGTGCCAGCAGCCCCAGATCGCACAATACGCAGTATTTT
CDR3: CASSPRSHNTQYF

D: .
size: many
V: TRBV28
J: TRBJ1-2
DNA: TGTGCCAGCAGTTATCCACAGGTTAACTATGGCTACACCTTC
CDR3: CASSYPQVNYGYTF

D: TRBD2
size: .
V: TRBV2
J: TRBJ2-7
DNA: TGTGCCAGCATGGGACTAGCGGGAGGCAGAAACGAGCAGTACTTC
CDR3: CASMGLAGGRNEQYF

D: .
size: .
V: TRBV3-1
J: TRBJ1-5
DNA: TGTGCCAGCAGCCCTACAGGTAGCAATCAGCCCCAGCATTTT
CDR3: CASSPTGSNQPQHF

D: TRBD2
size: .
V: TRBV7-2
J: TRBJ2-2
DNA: TGTGCCAGCAGCTCCCGTGGCGGACTAGCGGGAACTGGGGAGCTGTTTTTT
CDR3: CASSSRGGLAGTGELFF

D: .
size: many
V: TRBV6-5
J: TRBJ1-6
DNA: TGTGCCAGCAGGGGCCAGGGGATTGTGTCACCCCTCCACTTT
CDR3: CASRGQGIVSPLHF

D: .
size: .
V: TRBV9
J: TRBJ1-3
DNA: TGTGCCAGCAGCTCTAGCGGGGGAACTGGAAACACCATATATTTT
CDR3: CASSSSGGTGNTIYF

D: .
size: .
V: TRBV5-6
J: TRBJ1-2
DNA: TGTGCCAGCAGCCTCGTTTCCGGGAACTATGGCTACACCTTC
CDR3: CASSLVSGNYGYTF

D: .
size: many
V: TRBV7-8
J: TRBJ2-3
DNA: TGTGCCAGCAGCTCCAGACTAGTCCATACGCAGTATTTT
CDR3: CASSSRLVHTQYF

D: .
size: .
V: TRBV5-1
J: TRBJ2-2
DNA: TGCGCGAGCAGTATCACAACAACACGGAACACCGGGGAGCTGTTTTTT
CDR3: CASSITTTRNTGELFF

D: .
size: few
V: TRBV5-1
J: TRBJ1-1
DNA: TGCGCCAGCAGCCCCGATGGAGGGGAGGGCACTGAAGCTTTCTTT
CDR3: CASSPDGGEGTEAFF

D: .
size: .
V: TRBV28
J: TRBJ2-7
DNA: TGTGCCAGCAGTTTACGGACAGAGCAGTACTTC
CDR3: CASSLRTEQYF

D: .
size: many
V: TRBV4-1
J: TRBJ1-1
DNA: TGCGCCAGCAGCCAAGCGGGGGCTGGGGACACTGAAGCTTTCTTT
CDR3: CASSQAGAGDTEAFF

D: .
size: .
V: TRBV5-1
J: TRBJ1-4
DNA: TGCGCCAGCAGCGGAGGGATTGCAACTAATGAAAAACTGTTTTTT
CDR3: CASSGGIATNEKLFF